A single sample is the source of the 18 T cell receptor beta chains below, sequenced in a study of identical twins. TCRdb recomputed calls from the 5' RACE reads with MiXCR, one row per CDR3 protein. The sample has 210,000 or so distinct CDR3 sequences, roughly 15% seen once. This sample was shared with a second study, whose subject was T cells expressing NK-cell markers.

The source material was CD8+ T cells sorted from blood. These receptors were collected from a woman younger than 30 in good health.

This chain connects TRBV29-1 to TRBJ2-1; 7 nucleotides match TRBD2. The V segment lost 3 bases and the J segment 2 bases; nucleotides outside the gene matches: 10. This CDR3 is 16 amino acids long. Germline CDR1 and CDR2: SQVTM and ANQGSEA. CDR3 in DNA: TGCAGCGTTGACAATGCGCGGGAGAGTACCTACAATGAGCAGTTCTTC. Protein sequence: CSVDNARESTYNEQFF.

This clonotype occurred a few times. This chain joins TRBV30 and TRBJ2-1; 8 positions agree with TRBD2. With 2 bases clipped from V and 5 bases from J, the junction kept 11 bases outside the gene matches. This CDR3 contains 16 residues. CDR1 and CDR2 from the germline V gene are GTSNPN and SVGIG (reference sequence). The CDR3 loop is CAWSRSPGLGHNEQFF. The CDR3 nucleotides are TGTGCCTGGAGTAGGAGCCCGGGACTAGGGCACAATGAGCAGTTCTTC.

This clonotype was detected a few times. CDR3 sequence reads: CASSKQGLADFTDTQYF. The CDR3 nucleotides read TGTGCCAGCAGCAAACAGGGACTAGCGGACTTCACAGATACGCAGTATTTT. The chain has TRBV5-5 and TRBJ2-3, with TRBD2 matching 11 bases. There are 17 residues in the CDR3. The germline gives CDR1 SGHKS, CDR2 YYEKEE (reference sequence). The trim removed 4 bases at V and 2 bases at J, leaving 9 bases unmatched.

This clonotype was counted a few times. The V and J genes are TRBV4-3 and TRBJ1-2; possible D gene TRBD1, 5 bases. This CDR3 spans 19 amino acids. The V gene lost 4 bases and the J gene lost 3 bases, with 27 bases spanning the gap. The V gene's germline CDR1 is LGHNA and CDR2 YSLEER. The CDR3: CASSLGRLRDGWLDYGYTF. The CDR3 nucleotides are TGCGCCAGCAGCCTGGGTCGGCTTCGGGACGGTTGGTTAGACTATGGCTACACCTTC.

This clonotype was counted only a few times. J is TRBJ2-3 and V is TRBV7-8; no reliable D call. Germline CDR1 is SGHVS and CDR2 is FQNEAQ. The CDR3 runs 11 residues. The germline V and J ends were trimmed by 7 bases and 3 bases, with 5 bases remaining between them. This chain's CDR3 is CASTLTDTQYF. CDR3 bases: TGTGCCAGCACCCTAACAGATACGCAGTATTTT.

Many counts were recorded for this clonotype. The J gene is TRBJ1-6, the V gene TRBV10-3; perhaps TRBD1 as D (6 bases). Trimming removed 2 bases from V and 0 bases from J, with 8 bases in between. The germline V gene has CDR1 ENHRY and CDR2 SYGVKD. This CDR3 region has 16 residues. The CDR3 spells CAISEQGSSYNSPLHF. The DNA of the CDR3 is TGTGCCATCAGTGAGCAGGGGAGCTCCTATAATTCACCCCTCCACTTT.

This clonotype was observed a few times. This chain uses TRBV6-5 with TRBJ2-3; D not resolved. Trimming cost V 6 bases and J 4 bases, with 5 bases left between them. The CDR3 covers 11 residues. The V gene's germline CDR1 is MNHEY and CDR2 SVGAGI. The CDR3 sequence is CASRLADTQYF. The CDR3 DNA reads TGTGCCAGCAGGCTAGCAGATACGCAGTATTTT.

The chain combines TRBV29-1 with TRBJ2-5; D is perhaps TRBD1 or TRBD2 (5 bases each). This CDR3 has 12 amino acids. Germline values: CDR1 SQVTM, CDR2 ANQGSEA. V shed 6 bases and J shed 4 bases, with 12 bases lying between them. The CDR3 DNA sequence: TGCAGCGTAACAGGACTGGGAGAGACCCAGTACTTC. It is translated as CSVTGLGETQYF.

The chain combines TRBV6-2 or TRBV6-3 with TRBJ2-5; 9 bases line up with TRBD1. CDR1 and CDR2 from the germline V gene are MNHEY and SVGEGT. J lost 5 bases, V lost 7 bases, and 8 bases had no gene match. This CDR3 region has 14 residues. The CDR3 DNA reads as TGTGCCAGCAACCCCGGGACAGGGAAGGAGACCCAGTACTTC. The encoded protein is CASNPGTGKETQYF.

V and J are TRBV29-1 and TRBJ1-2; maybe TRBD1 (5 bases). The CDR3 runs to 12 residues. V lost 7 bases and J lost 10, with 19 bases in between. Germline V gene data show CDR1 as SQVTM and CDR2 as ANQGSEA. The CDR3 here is CSARVYLGDYTF. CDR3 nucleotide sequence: TGCAGCGCACGAGTGTATTTAGGGGACTACACCTTC.

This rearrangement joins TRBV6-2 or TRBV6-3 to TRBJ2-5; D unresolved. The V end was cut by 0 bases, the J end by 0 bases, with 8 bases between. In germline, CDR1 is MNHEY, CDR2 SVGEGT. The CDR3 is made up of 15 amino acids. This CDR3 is CASSYSVGNQETQYF. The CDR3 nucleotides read TGTGCCAGCAGTTACTCGGTGGGGAACCAAGAGACCCAGTACTTC.

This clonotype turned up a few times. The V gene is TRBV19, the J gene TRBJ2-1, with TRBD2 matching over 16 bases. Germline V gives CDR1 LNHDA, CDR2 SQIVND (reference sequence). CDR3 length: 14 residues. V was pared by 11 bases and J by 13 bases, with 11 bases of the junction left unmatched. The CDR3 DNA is TGTGCCCGCCCGGGACTAGCGGGAGGGCCAGGTCAGTTCTTC. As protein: CARPGLAGGPGQFF.

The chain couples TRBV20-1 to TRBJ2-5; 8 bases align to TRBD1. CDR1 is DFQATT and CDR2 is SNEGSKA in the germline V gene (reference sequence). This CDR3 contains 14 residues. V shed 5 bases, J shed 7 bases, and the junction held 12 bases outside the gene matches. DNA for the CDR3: TGCAGTGCTCCGGACAGGGAGAGGTTGGGGACCCAGTACTTC. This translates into CSAPDRERLGTQYF.

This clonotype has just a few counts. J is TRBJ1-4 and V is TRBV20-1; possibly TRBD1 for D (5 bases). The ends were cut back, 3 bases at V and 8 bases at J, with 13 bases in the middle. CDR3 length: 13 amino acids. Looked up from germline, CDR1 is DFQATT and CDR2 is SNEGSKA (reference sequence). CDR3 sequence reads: CSASLQGWEKLFF. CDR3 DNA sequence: TGCAGTGCTAGCCTCCAGGGTTGGGAAAAACTGTTTTTT.

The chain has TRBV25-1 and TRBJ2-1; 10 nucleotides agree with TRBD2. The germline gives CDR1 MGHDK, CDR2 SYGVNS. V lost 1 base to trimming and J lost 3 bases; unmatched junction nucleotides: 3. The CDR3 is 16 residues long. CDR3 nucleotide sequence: TGTGCCAGCAGTGAATTCACTAGCGGGGACTACAATGAGCAGTTCTTC. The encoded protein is CASSEFTSGDYNEQFF.

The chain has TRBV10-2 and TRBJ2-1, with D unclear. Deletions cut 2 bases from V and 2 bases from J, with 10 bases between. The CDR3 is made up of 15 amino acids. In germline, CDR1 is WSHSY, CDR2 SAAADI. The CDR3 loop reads CASSEGFSPYNEQFF. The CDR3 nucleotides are TGCGCCAGCAGTGAGGGTTTTTCCCCCTACAATGAGCAGTTCTTC.

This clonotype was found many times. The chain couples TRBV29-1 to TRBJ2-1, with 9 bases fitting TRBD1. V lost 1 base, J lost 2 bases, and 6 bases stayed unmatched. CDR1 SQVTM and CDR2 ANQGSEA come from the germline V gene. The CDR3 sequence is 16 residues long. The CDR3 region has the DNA TGCAGCGTTGAAGTCCGGGACAGGGATACCTACAATGAGCAGTTCTTC. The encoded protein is CSVEVRDRDTYNEQFF.

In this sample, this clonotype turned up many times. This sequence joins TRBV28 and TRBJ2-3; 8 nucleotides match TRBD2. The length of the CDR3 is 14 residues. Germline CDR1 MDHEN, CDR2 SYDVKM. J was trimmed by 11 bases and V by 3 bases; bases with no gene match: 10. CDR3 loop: CASSLRSGREWQYF. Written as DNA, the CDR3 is TGTGCCAGCAGTTTGCGAAGCGGGAGAGAATGGCAGTATTTT.